The 20 T cell receptor beta chains given below trace back to one sample, sequenced in a study of cytomegalovirus exposure and HLA in healthy donors. With 60 Vbeta and 13 Jbeta primers, the PCR was carried out. The data were produced by immunoSEQ multiplex PCR, yet TCRdb's version contains in-frame clones alone and is incomplete. Among tens of thousands of clones listed, about 80% were seen once. Sequencing used PBMCs. The receptors originated from a male donor in good health and CMV-seronegative.

This clone occurred a few times. The CDR3 DNA is TGTGCCAGCAGTTTTGGAGGGTCAGGGTCACCCCTCCACTTT. Its protein product is CASSFGGSGSPLHF. V and J are TRBV6-6 and TRBJ1-6; D is perhaps TRBD1 (5 bases). CDR1 is MNHNY, CDR2 SVGAGI, per germline (reference sequence). This CDR3 contains 14 residues. V dropped 4 bases and J dropped 10 bases, with 14 bases sitting between them.

The V gene is TRBV4-2, the J gene TRBJ2-1; 12 bases are a match to TRBD2. J was trimmed by 10 bases and V by 1 base; bases with no gene match: 5. Germline CDR1 and CDR2: LGHNA and YNFKEQ. The CDR3 sequence is 15 residues long. The DNA of the CDR3 is TGTGCCAGCAGCCAAGTACTAGCGGGAGGAGGGGAGCAGTTCTTC. This gives the protein CASSQVLAGGGEQFF.

This chain joins TRBV6-5 and TRBJ2-7, with 8 bases that match TRBD1. Germline V gives CDR1 MNHEY, CDR2 SVGAGI. There are 15 residues in the CDR3. V was clipped by 4 bases and J by 1 base; unmatched bases: 6. The CDR3 DNA is TGTGCCAGCAGTTTCGGACAGGGCTCTTCCTACGAGCAGTACTTC. Amino acid sequence: CASSFGQGSSYEQYF.

The gene calls are TRBV4-2 and TRBJ2-1, with 7 bases lining up with TRBD2. This CDR3 comprises 17 residues. V trimming: 4 bases; J trimming: 4 bases; junction bases outside the gene matches: 13. Germline values: CDR1 LGHNA, CDR2 YNFKEQ. The CDR3 DNA reads TGTGCCAGCAGCCCCCTTGGGGGGACTATTATTTACAATGAGCAGTTCTTC. It specifies CASSPLGGTIIYNEQFF.

This chain joins TRBV6-1 and TRBJ2-5; 11 bases map to TRBD2. CDR1 is MNHNS and CDR2 is SASEGT in the germline V gene. V dropped 3 bases and J dropped 4; count of bases not matched to a gene: 7. This CDR3 region has 16 residues. The CDR3 reads CASSDIAGGPGETQYF. The CDR3 DNA sequence: TGTGCCAGCAGTGATATAGCGGGAGGGCCAGGAGAGACCCAGTACTTC.

This sequence joins TRBV5-8 and TRBJ1-1; TRBD1 matches 7 bases. The CDR3 is 15 amino acids. Looked up from germline, CDR1 is SGHTS and CDR2 is YDEGEE. Unmatched junction bases numbered 3, after V lost 0 bases and J lost 1 base. The CDR3 loop is CASSLAAGGNTEAFF. Here the CDR3 DNA reads TGTGCCAGCAGCTTGGCCGCAGGGGGGAACACTGAAGCTTTCTTT.

V usage is TRBV5-1 and J usage is TRBJ1-1; D remains unclear. The germline CDR1 and CDR2 sequences are SGHRS and YFSETQ. The ends were cut back, 2 bases at V and 4 bases at J, with 9 bases in the middle. This CDR3 is built from 13 residues. CDR3 DNA: TGCGCCAGCAGCTTCCGGGTAGCCACTGAAGCTTTCTTT. It specifies CASSFRVATEAFF.

The J gene is TRBJ1-5, the V gene TRBV6-6; 9 nucleotides match TRBD1. V shed 5 bases and J 7 bases; nucleotides not matched to a gene: 6. The CDR3 extends over 14 amino acids. Germline CDR1 is MNHNY and CDR2 is SVGAGI (reference sequence). CDR3 in DNA: TGTGCCAGCAGTGACGGGACAGGGATACAGCCCCAGCATTTT. Translation gives CASSDGTGIQPQHF.

The chain employs TRBV5-6 and TRBJ2-5; 11 bases map to TRBD1. CDR1 and CDR2 (germline): SGHDT, YYEEEE. There are 16 residues in the CDR3. V dropped 4 bases and J dropped 4; count of bases not matched to a gene: 9. In DNA, the CDR3 is TGTGCCAGCAGCCTAAGGACAGGGGGCCAGCGAGAGACCCAGTACTTC. This sequence encodes CASSLRTGGQRETQYF. Full variable domain (outside the CDR3, taken from reference TRBV5-6 and TRBJ2-5): DAGVTQSPTHLIKTRGQQVTLRCSPKSGHDTVSWYQQALGQGPQFIFQYYEEEERQRGNFPDRFSGHQFPNYSSELNVNALLLGDSALYLCASSLRTGGQRETQYFGPGTRLLVL.

The chain joins TRBV9 to TRBJ1-6; TRBD1 aligns across 7 bases. V lost 4 bases to trimming and J lost 4 bases; unmatched junction nucleotides: 5. There are 15 residues in the CDR3. From germline, CDR1 is SGDLS and CDR2 YYNGEE. The CDR3 sequence: CASSPSGQYNSPLHF. DNA of the CDR3: TGTGCCAGCAGCCCTTCGGGACAGTATAATTCACCCCTCCACTTT.

The V and J genes are TRBV6-4 and TRBJ2-3; weak D call: TRBD2 (7 bases). There are 17 residues in the CDR3. Trimming cost V 0 bases and J 4 bases, with 17 bases left between them. The germline V gene has CDR1 MRHNA and CDR2 SNTAGT. The CDR3 reads CASSDSREGGGADTQYF. In DNA, the CDR3 is TGTGCCAGCAGTGACTCGAGAGAAGGGGGAGGGGCAGATACGCAGTATTTT.

The chain is built from TRBV30 and TRBJ1-3, with D tentatively TRBD1 (6 bases). V lost 5 bases to trimming and J lost 0 bases, with 11 bases between them. Per germline, CDR1 GTSNPN and CDR2 SVGIG (reference sequence). This CDR3 region has 14 residues. The CDR3 region has the DNA TGTGCCTGGGCCACAGGGCCCTCTGGAAACACCATATATTTT. This sequence encodes CAWATGPSGNTIYF.

The chain recombines TRBV10-3 with TRBJ1-1, with 7 bases aligning to TRBD1. Unmatched junction bases numbered 6, after V lost 5 bases and J lost 0 bases. Per germline, CDR1 ENHRY and CDR2 SYGVKD. The CDR3 is 15 residues long. CDR3 sequence: CAISRQGSMNTEAFF. The CDR3 coding sequence is TGTGCCATCAGTCGACAGGGAAGCATGAACACTGAAGCTTTCTTT.

This clone was counted only a few times. This chain joins TRBV7-2 and TRBJ2-7; 9 bases fit TRBD1. This CDR3 is 14 amino acids long. V trimming: 4 bases; J trimming: 5 bases; junction bases outside the gene matches: 6. The V gene's germline CDR1 is SGHTA and CDR2 FQGNSA. CDR3 sequence: CASSSGTGINEQYF. The CDR3 DNA follows: TGTGCCAGCAGCTCCGGGACAGGGATCAACGAGCAGTACTTC.

The chain recombines TRBV9 with TRBJ2-5; maybe TRBD1 (5 bases). Germline loops: CDR1 SGDLS, CDR2 YYNGEE. CDR3 size: 16 residues. Between the trimmed V and J ends, which lost 3 bases and 4 bases, there was a span of 19 bases. The DNA of the CDR3 is TGTGCCAGCAGCGGACCCACAGGAATACCACGAGAGACCCAGTACTTC. Amino acid sequence: CASSGPTGIPRETQYF.

A single count supports this clone. The V gene is TRBV5-1, the J gene TRBJ2-2, with 10 bases fitting TRBD2. The J segment lost 5 bases and the V segment lost 0 bases, leaving 7 bases of the junction unmatched. Germline CDR1 and CDR2: SGHRS and YFSETQ. The CDR3 covers 17 residues. The CDR3, as DNA: TGCGCCAGCAGCTTGGGAAGCGGGGGGGCCGGAACCGGGGAGCTGTTTTTT. It codes for CASSLGSGGAGTGELFF.

This rearrangement joins TRBV28 to TRBJ1-5, with D tentatively TRBD1 (5 bases). Germline lookup yields CDR1 MDHEN and CDR2 SYDVKM. The CDR3 extends over 17 amino acids. Between the trimmed V and J ends, which lost 7 bases and 2 bases, there was a span of 21 bases. Here the CDR3 reads CASIPGAGFSRNQPQHF. The CDR3 nucleotides read TGTGCCAGCATCCCTGGGGCAGGGTTTTCTCGCAATCAGCCCCAGCATTTT.

V and J are TRBV21-1 and TRBJ2-7; TRBD2 is the table's D call, not checked against the DNA. TRBV21-1 corresponds to a pseudogene. The CDR3 is made up of 17 amino acids. The CDR3 coding sequence is TGTGCCAGCAGCCCGCGTGATAGCGGGATGATATCCTACGAGCAGTACTTC. Protein: CASSPRDSGMISYEQYF.

This chain links TRBV30 with TRBJ2-2; a possible D gene is TRBD1 (6 bases). Trimming left V 2 bases short and J 4 bases short, with 11 bases between. CDR3 length: 14 amino acids. The germline V gene encodes CDR1 GTSNPN and CDR2 SVGIG (reference sequence). CDR3 coding DNA: TGTGCCTGGAGTAACAGGGTCGGCACCGGGGAGCTGTTTTTT. Protein product: CAWSNRVGTGELFF.

The V and J genes are TRBV6-4 and TRBJ1-2; D is possibly TRBD1 (6 bases). The CDR3 contains 13 residues. Trimming left V 2 bases short and J 5 bases short, with 9 bases between. The V gene's germline CDR1 is MRHNA and CDR2 SNTAGT. This CDR3 is CASSDPDSYGYTF. As DNA, the CDR3 is TGTGCCAGCAGTGACCCGGACAGTTATGGCTACACCTTC.